This T cell receptor beta chain was sequenced in a study of glioma-infiltrating T cells after dendritic cell vaccination. Sample time point: after dendritic cell vaccination, including at tumor progression/relapse. CDR3 size: 12 residues. Germline CDR1 reads SQVTM; CDR2 reads ANQGSEA. V dropped 4 bases and J dropped 5; count of bases not matched to a gene: 1. Profiling relied on immunoSEQ multiplex PCR, and the TCRdb table lists in-frame clones only, not all of them. This table has 50,000 to 70,000 clones, roughly four fifths appearing once. The chain combines TRBV29-1 with TRBJ2-3; 9 nucleotides match TRBD2. The receptor's source is a human donor with glioblastoma. Sequenced material: blood, taken after dendritic cell vaccination. CDR3 nucleotides: TGCAGCGTTGTAGCGGGGGAAGATACGCAGTATTTT. Protein sequence: CSVVAGEDTQYF.